These T cell receptor beta chains were read from a single sample in a study of cytomegalovirus exposure and HLA in healthy donors. Assay: immunoSEQ multiplex PCR; the TCRdb copy retains only in-frame clones and omits some. Among some 220,000 clones listed, around nine tenths were seen once. The sequenced material came from PBMCs. These receptors all come from a woman aged 18-29 years in good health and CMV-seronegative. The CDR3 runs from the conserved cysteine through the conserved F or W. D genes are given only for firm matches. Size is omitted from some rows. Given values are once, few, many or a class for expanded clones.

clone size,J gene,V gene,D gene,CDR3 protein,CDR3 DNA
.,TRBJ2-1,TRBV9,TRBD2,CASSVAGGTYNEQFF,TGTGCCAGCAGCGTAGCGGGAGGGACGTACAATGAGCAGTTCTTC
.,TRBJ1-6,TRBV11-2,.,CASSSTQDSPLHF,TGTGCCAGCAGCTCAACACAGGATTCACCCCTCCACTTT
.,TRBJ2-1,TRBV5-1,.,CASSLETPSSYNEQFF,TGCGCCAGCAGCTTAGAGACTCCAAGCTCCTACAATGAGCAGTTCTTC
.,TRBJ1-5,TRBV5-8,TRBD1,CASSFRDRDNQPQHF,TGTGCCAGCAGCTTCCGGGACAGGGACAATCAGCCCCAGCATTTT
.,TRBJ2-3,TRBV5-1,TRBD2,CASSLVGGSLAGDTQYF,TGCGCCAGCAGCTTGGTGGGCGGGAGCCTAGCCGGGGATACGCAGTATTTT
once,TRBJ2-5,TRBV2,TRBD1,CASLNSGTGGNF,TGTGCCAGCCTCAATTCTGGGACAGGTGGGAACTTC
.,TRBJ1-2,TRBV30,.,CAWNIGGLKGGYTF,TGTGCCTGGAATATTGGGGGCCTAAAGGGCGGCTACACCTTC
.,TRBJ1-1,TRBV5-1,TRBD1,CASSPGQLNIRDTEAFF,TGCGCCAGCAGCCCGGGACAGTTGAATATAAGGGACACTGAAGCTTTCTTT
.,TRBJ2-7,TRBV19,TRBD2,CASSIDAGLASNEQYF,TGTGCCAGTAGTATAGATGCGGGACTAGCATCGAACGAGCAGTACTTC
.,TRBJ1-1,TRBV27,.,CASSLSRVNTEAFF,TGTGCCAGCAGTTTATCTCGGGTGAACACTGAAGCTTTCTTT
.,TRBJ2-5,TRBV5-4,TRBD2,CASSLRLAGGQETQYF,TGTGCCAGCAGCTTGAGACTAGCGGGGGGACAAGAGACCCAGTACTTC
.,TRBJ1-1,TRBV19,.,CASSIRQITLMNTEAFF,TGTGCCAGTAGTATTAGACAGATAACCCTAATGAACACTGAAGCTTTCTTT
.,TRBJ2-3,TRBV4-1,TRBD2,CASSPRVSGRVTDTQYF,TGCGCCAGCAGCCCCAGAGTGAGCGGGAGGGTTACAGATACGCAGTATTTT
.,TRBJ2-7,TRBV5-4,.,CASSPGTLSSYEQYF,TGTGCCAGCAGCCCCGGGACTCTAAGCTCCTACGAGCAGTACTTC
.,TRBJ1-2,TRBV19,.,CASRTHYHSNYGYTF,TGTGCCAGTAGGACACATTACCACTCCAACTATGGCTACACCTTC
.,TRBJ2-7,TRBV4-1,TRBD2,CASSQAGTSGSEQYF,TGCGCCAGCAGCCAAGCGGGGACTAGCGGGAGCGAGCAGTACTTC
.,TRBJ1-5,TRBV19,TRBD1,CASSTWDRDQPQHF,TGTGCCAGTAGTACCTGGGACAGGGATCAGCCCCAGCATTTT
.,TRBJ2-3,TRBV9,.,CASSVGVASTDTQYF,TGTGCCAGCAGCGTAGGCGTTGCTAGCACAGATACGCAGTATTTT
.,TRBJ2-7,TRBV6-1,.,CASSWDTSYEQYF,TGTGCCAGCAGTTGGGACACCTCCTACGAGCAGTACTTC
.,TRBJ1-2,TRBV5-5,.,CASNRWQVQGYTF,TGTGCCAGCAATCGTTGGCAGGTTCAAGGCTACACCTTC
.,TRBJ1-2,TRBV6-1,TRBD1,CASSDTGVPYGYTF,TGTGCCAGCAGTGATACAGGGGTCCCCTATGGCTACACCTTC
once,TRBJ2-7,TRBV28,.,CASVGHIAPYEQYF,TGTGCCAGCGTGGGGCACATCGCCCCATACGAGCAGTACTTC
.,TRBJ2-5,TRBV28,.,CASSLQLGPGERGTQYF,TGTGCCAGCAGCCTCCAGCTTGGCCCAGGCGAAAGGGGGACCCAGTACTTC
once,TRBJ1-1,TRBV5-1,TRBD1,CASSAGTEGLEAFF,TGCGCCAGCAGCGCGGGGACAGAGGGTCTTGAAGCTTTCTTT
.,TRBJ2-2,TRBV19,TRBD1,CASSNTGGTGELFF,TGTGCCAGTAGTAACACAGGGGGCACCGGGGAGCTGTTTTTT
.,TRBJ2-7,TRBV11-3,.,CASSLGVGSRGYEQYF,TGTGCCAGCAGCTTAGGGGTCGGCAGTAGGGGTTACGAGCAGTACTTC
.,TRBJ1-2,TRBV6-5,.,CASSPPRQEGYGYTF,TGTGCCAGCAGCCCCCCCAGGCAGGAGGGCTATGGCTACACCTTC
.,TRBJ1-5,TRBV28,.,CASRSASGDQPQHF,TGTGCCAGCAGGTCCGCGTCAGGGGATCAGCCCCAGCATTTT
.,TRBJ2-7,TRBV6-5,TRBD2,CASSYSREGAYEQYF,TGTGCCAGCAGTTATTCGCGGGAGGGGGCCTACGAGCAGTACTTC
.,TRBJ1-2,TRBV19,.,CASRDRPTDGYTF,TGTGCCAGTCGCGACAGACCTACTGACGGCTACACCTTC
once,TRBJ1-5,TRBV2,.,CASSVAGTINQPQHF,TGTGCCAGCAGCGTTGCAGGAACAATTAATCAGCCCCAGCATTTT
few,TRBJ1-4,TRBV7-9,.,CASSPRGEKLFF,TGTGCCAGCAGCCCCCGAGGTGAAAAACTGTTTTTT
few,TRBJ2-7,TRBV5-6,.,CASSFPGLGNEQYF,TGTGCCAGCAGCTTCCCGGGACTGGGGAACGAGCAGTACTTC
.,TRBJ1-1,TRBV6-5,.,CASSYGGRTEAFF,TGTGCCAGCAGTTATGGTGGGCGCACTGAAGCTTTCTTT
.,TRBJ1-2,TRBV7-9,TRBD1,CASSFLKGGQGGDYGYTF,TGTGCCAGCAGCTTTCTCAAAGGGGGACAGGGCGGCGACTATGGCTACACCTTC
.,TRBJ2-1,TRBV15,TRBD2,CATSRDLSGRAYEQFF,TGTGCCACCAGCAGAGATCTAAGCGGGAGGGCGTATGAGCAGTTCTTC
.,TRBJ2-1,TRBV10-3,TRBD2,CAIRRTSRYNEQFF,TGTGCCATCAGGCGGACTAGCAGATACAATGAGCAGTTCTTC
.,TRBJ1-4,TRBV21-1,.,CASSKEGGRRRTTNEKLFF,TGTGCCAGCAGCAAAGAAGGAGGACGGAGGAGAACAACTAATGAAAAACTGTTTTTT
.,TRBJ2-5,TRBV4-1,TRBD1,CASSHGTGEETQYF,TGCGCCAGCAGCCACGGGACAGGGGAAGAGACCCAGTACTTC
.,TRBJ1-5,TRBV5-1,.,CASSITDRITDPSQPQHF,TGCGCCAGCAGCATCACAGACCGAATAACTGACCCCAGTCAGCCCCAGCATTTT
.,TRBJ1-5,TRBV4-1,.,CASSQDGAGGNQPQHF,TGCGCCAGCAGCCAAGATGGGGCGGGGGGTAATCAGCCCCAGCATTTT
.,TRBJ1-1,TRBV25-1,.,CASKFWGESTEAFF,TGTGCCAGCAAATTCTGGGGCGAATCCACTGAAGCTTTCTTT
.,TRBJ2-1,TRBV15,TRBD2,CATSRDISGRTGIYNEQFF,TGTGCCACCAGCAGAGATATAAGCGGGAGAACAGGTATCTACAATGAGCAGTTCTTC
.,TRBJ2-5,TRBV9,.,CASSRQGGGLETQYF,TGTGCCAGCAGCCGACAGGGAGGAGGTCTGGAGACCCAGTACTTC
once,TRBJ1-2,TRBV19,.,CASSIGAEYYGYTF,TGTGCCAGTAGTATTGGGGCCGAGTACTATGGCTACACCTTC
.,TRBJ2-4,TRBV15,TRBD1,CATSREQGLGIQYF,TGTGCCACCAGCAGGGAACAGGGGTTGGGCATTCAGTACTTC
.,TRBJ2-5,TRBV10-3,TRBD2,CAIRNPGTTQETQYF,TGTGCCATCAGGAATCCCGGGACTACCCAAGAGACCCAGTACTTC